What follows are 16 T cell receptor beta chains derived from one specimen sequenced in a study of shared clonotypes between healthy human individuals. Sequencing used immunoSEQ multiplex PCR; TCRdb keeps in-frame clones, though not all of them. This sample has about 2.3 million clones; just under 95% occur once, and the top ten carry approximately 0.41%. Material for sequencing was naive CD4+ T cells from PBMCs. Sample subset: CD45RA+ positively selected. The receptors here all came from a young man in good health. Some clones in this sample may be carry-over from other donors' samples.

This rearrangement joins TRBV4-1 to TRBJ2-7; 7 bases fit TRBD1. J was trimmed by 3 bases and V by 1 base; bases with no gene match: 6. CDR3 length: 15 residues. The germline gives CDR1 MGHRA, CDR2 YSYEKL. The CDR3 loop is CASSQGPGQIYEQYF. DNA of the CDR3: TGCGCCAGCAGCCAAGGACCGGGACAGATCTACGAGCAGTACTTC.

This clone came up once. This same CDR3 is encoded by further DNA sequences in the sample. The J gene is TRBJ1-4, the V gene TRBV9; TRBD1 is a possible D gene (5 bases). This CDR3 is built from 14 residues. Trimming left V 0 bases short and J 5 bases short, with 8 bases between. The germline gives CDR1 SGDLS, CDR2 YYNGEE. The CDR3 DNA reads TGTGCCAGCAGCGTAGGTCAGGGAAATGAAAAACTGTTTTTT. Amino acids: CASSVGQGNEKLFF.

The chain uses TRBV11-2 and TRBJ2-5, with D perhaps matching TRBD1 (5 bases). Germline V gene sequence: CDR1 SGHAT, CDR2 FQNNGV. There are 12 residues in the CDR3. V shed 5 bases and J shed 5 bases, with 9 bases lying between them. CDR3 sequence reads: CASSPQGETQYF. As DNA, the CDR3 is TGTGCCAGCAGCCCGCAGGGTGAGACCCAGTACTTC.

The chain has TRBV7-8 and TRBJ1-3; D call uncertain. CDR1 is SGHVS and CDR2 is FQNEAQ in the germline V gene. Trimming cost V 5 bases and J 0 bases, with 11 bases left between them. CDR3 length equals 15 residues. The CDR3 DNA reads TGTGCCAGCAGCCGCACCCCGATCTCTGGAAACACCATATATTTT. Protein sequence: CASSRTPISGNTIYF.

The chain joins TRBV19 to TRBJ1-3, with D possibly matching TRBD1 (6 bases). CDR3 length: 13 residues. The ends were cut back, 7 bases at V and 3 bases at J, with 10 bases in the middle. Per germline, CDR1 LNHDA and CDR2 SQIVND (reference sequence). CDR3 sequence reads: CASTWGLGNTIYF. The CDR3 DNA is TGTGCCAGTACTTGGGGGCTTGGAAACACCATATATTTT.

The chain joins TRBV15 to TRBJ1-2; D remains ambiguous. This CDR3 has 14 amino acids. V lost 5 bases, J lost 0 bases, and 10 bases lay in between. Germline CDR1 LNHNV, CDR2 YYDKDF (reference sequence). The CDR3, as DNA: TGTGCCACCAGCCTCACCGGGACTAACTATGGCTACACCTTC. This codes for CATSLTGTNYGYTF. Together with reference TRBV15 and TRBJ1-2, the CDR3 gives the full variable domain: DAMVIQNPRYQVTQFGKPVTLSCSQTLNHNVMYWYQQKSSQAPKLLFHYYDKDFNNEADTPDNFQSRRPNTSFCFLDIRSPGLGDTAMYLCATSLTGTNYGYTFGSGTRLTVV.

The genes are TRBV28 and TRBJ2-1; 9 positions agree with TRBD1. The trim removed 6 bases at V and 4 bases at J, leaving 4 bases unmatched. Germline values: CDR1 MDHEN, CDR2 SYDVKM. The CDR3 covers 14 residues. The chain's CDR3 is CASSGDRDYNEQFF. The CDR3 bases are TGTGCCAGCAGCGGGGACAGGGATTACAATGAGCAGTTCTTC.

Concerning this clone itself: A far larger clone lies a single base away; this is likely a read error. V usage is TRBV4-2 and J usage is TRBJ2-5, with 8 positions matching TRBD1. V shed 0 bases, J shed 4 bases, and the junction held 1 base outside the gene matches. This CDR3 has 14 residues. Germline V gene sequence: CDR1 LGHNA, CDR2 YNFKEQ. CDR3 region: CASSQDRGRETQYF. As DNA, the CDR3 is TGTGCCAGCAGCCAAGACAGGGGGCGAGAGACCCAGTACTTC.

The rearrangement joins TRBV6-1 to TRBJ2-5; 12 positions agree with TRBD2. The germline V gene has CDR1 MNHNS and CDR2 SASEGT. The CDR3 contains 15 residues. Unmatched junction bases numbered 2, after V lost 0 bases and J lost 6 bases. In DNA, the CDR3 is TGTGCCAGCAGTGAAGCAGGACTAGCGGGAAAGACCCAGTACTTC. Amino acid sequence: CASSEAGLAGKTQYF.

With regard to this clone: A read error is likely, as this CDR3 ends without the conserved phenylalanine or tryptophan. No DNA is shown, since the ends of the CDR3 on it are uncertain; the CDR3 is the one TCRdb lists. J is TRBJ2-4 and V is TRBV28; the table's D call, TRBD1, has no DNA check behind it. Per the germline V gene, CDR1 is MDHEN and CDR2 is SYDVKM. Termini included, the CDR3 measures 9 amino acids. CDR3 in amino acids: CASSPPTVL.

The chain uses TRBV27 and TRBJ2-2; 15 bases agree with TRBD2. The junction had 4 bases not matched to a gene; V was cut back by 5 bases and J by 6 bases. Germline CDR1 and CDR2: MNHEY and SMNVEV (reference sequence). This CDR3 is built from 16 residues. CDR3 DNA: TGTGCCAGCAGTCTAGGGACTAGCGGGAGGCCCGGGGAGCTGTTTTTT. Its protein is CASSLGTSGRPGELFF.

This chain uses TRBV12-2 with TRBJ2-5; TRBD2 is the table's D call, not checked against the DNA. TRBV12-2 is flagged as a pseudogene. There are 16 residues in the CDR3. CDR3 protein: CASLRPSGTPRRTQYF. DNA for the CDR3: TGTGCAAGTCTACGACCCTCCGGGACTCCCAGGCGGACCCAGTACTTC.

This rearrangement joins TRBV7-9 to TRBJ1-4; D call uncertain. The CDR3 covers 15 residues. The germline V and J ends were trimmed by 5 bases and 0 bases, with 10 bases remaining between them. Germline-derived CDR1 and CDR2 are SEHNR and FQNEAQ (reference sequence). The CDR3 DNA sequence: TGTGCCAGCAGCAAGCGACGTGCAACTAATGAAAAACTGTTTTTT. Encoded protein: CASSKRRATNEKLFF. The full variable domain, in which reference TRBV7-9 and TRBJ1-4 provide the parts outside the CDR3, is DTGVSQNPRHKITKRGQNVTFRCDPISEHNRLYWYRQTLGQGPEFLTYFQNEAQLEKSRLLSDRFSAERPKGSFSTLEIQRTEQGDSAMYLCASSKRRATNEKLFFGSGTQLSVL.

The gene calls are TRBV9 and TRBJ2-1; TRBD2 is a possible D gene (6 bases). Germline-derived CDR1 and CDR2 are SGDLS and YYNGEE. Deletions cut 3 bases from V and 0 bases from J, with 16 bases between. The CDR3 is 17 amino acids. DNA for the CDR3: TGTGCCAGCAGCGCGGGGAGGCCTGGGGGCTCCTACAATGAGCAGTTCTTC. Its protein is CASSAGRPGGSYNEQFF.

The chain has TRBV4-3 and TRBJ1-2; D not resolved. The germline V gene encodes CDR1 LGHNA and CDR2 YSLEER. The CDR3 length is 16 residues. The V end was cut by 2 bases, the J end by 3 bases, with 16 bases between. This CDR3 reads CASSQTFWTTYYGYTF. CDR3 in DNA: TGCGCCAGCAGCCAAACCTTTTGGACCACATACTATGGCTACACCTTC.

This clone appeared once. The chain uses TRBV5-1 and TRBJ2-3, with 7 bases that match TRBD1. Germline CDR1 and CDR2: SGHRS and YFSETQ. The J segment lost 6 bases and the V segment lost 2 bases, leaving 3 bases of the junction unmatched. The CDR3 runs 13 residues. The CDR3 region has the DNA TGCGCCAGCAGCTTCCCGGGACAGGATACGCAGTATTTT. It translates to CASSFPGQDTQYF.